A single sample is the source of the 11 T cell receptor beta chains below, sequenced in a study of PD-1 blockade in mismatch repair-deficient tumors. Generated by immunoSEQ multiplex PCR, the TCRdb table keeps only in-frame clones and is missing some. The sample yields 100,000 or so clones, 82% seen once. The sample was peripheral blood, taken roughly eight months after starting pembrolizumab. All receptors derive from an adult with mismatch repair-deficient cancer.

This chain joins TRBV6-1 and TRBJ2-7, with D possibly TRBD2 on 5 matching bases. This CDR3 is built from 12 residues. V gave up 7 bases and J gave up 6 bases, with 13 bases separating them. The germline CDR1 and CDR2 sequences are MNHNS and SASEGT. The CDR3 nucleotides are TGTGCCAGCACAGATGGAGGACGCGAGCAGTACTTC. Residues: CASTDGGREQYF.

This clone has only one observation. The CDR3 DNA is TGTGCCAGCAGAACAGGCGGGGAGAACACCGGGGAGCTGTTTTTT. Its translation: CASRTGGENTGELFF. The chain carries TRBV6-5 and TRBJ2-2, with D possibly matching TRBD2 (6 bases). Per the germline V gene, CDR1 is MNHEY and CDR2 is SVGAGI. Trimming took 6 bases from V and 1 from J, leaving 12 bases between them. CDR3 length: 15 amino acids.

Only a few counts were recorded for this clone. J is TRBJ2-7 and V is TRBV7-2; 7 nucleotides align to TRBD2. Germline CDR1 is SGHTA and CDR2 is FQGNSA. The junction had 12 bases not matched to a gene; V was cut back by 4 bases and J by 6 bases. The CDR3 runs to 15 residues. CDR3 DNA: TGTGCCAGCAGCTCCCGGGACGCGGGAGAGGGCGAGCAGTACTTC. As protein: CASSSRDAGEGEQYF.

CDR3 residues: CASSHGQGNQPQHF. CDR3 nucleotides: TGTGCCAGCAGCCACGGACAGGGCAATCAGCCCCAGCATTTT. This sequence joins TRBV11-3 and TRBJ1-5; TRBD1 matches 7 bases. J lost 2 bases, V lost 5 bases, and 3 bases had no gene match. The CDR3 length is 14 residues. Germline V CDR1 and CDR2: SGHNT, YENEEA. The variable domain in full, completed from reference TRBV11-3 and TRBJ1-5, reads EAGVVQSPRYKIIEKKQPVAFWCNPISGHNTLYWYLQNLGQGPELLIRYENEEAVDDSQLPKDRFSAERLKGVDSTLKIQPAELGDSAVYLCASSHGQGNQPQHFGDGTRLSIL.

The chain has TRBV4-3 and TRBJ2-7; TRBD1 matches at 11 bases. The ends lost 1 base at V and 1 base at J; junction bases unmatched: 9. The CDR3 has 18 residues. CDR1 LGHNA and CDR2 YSLEER come from the germline V gene. The CDR3 region is CASSQAGTGGQRSYEQYF. The DNA of the CDR3 is TGCGCCAGCAGCCAAGCCGGGACAGGGGGGCAAAGATCCTACGAGCAGTACTTC.

The CDR3 DNA reads TGCGCCAGCAGCCACCCGACTAGCGGGAGGGGGAATGAGCAGTTCTTC. It codes for CASSHPTSGRGNEQFF. V is TRBV4-1 and J is TRBJ2-1; 14 positions match TRBD2. Trimming cost V 3 bases and J 7 bases; bases outside gene matches: 5. The CDR3 runs 16 residues. Per germline, CDR1 MGHRA and CDR2 YSYEKL.

V and J are TRBV19 and TRBJ1-2, with D possibly matching TRBD1 (6 bases). From germline, CDR1 is LNHDA and CDR2 SQIVND (reference sequence). The length of the CDR3 is 13 residues. Between the trimmed V and J ends, which lost 5 bases and 6 bases, there was a span of 13 bases. CDR3 amino acids: CASSYQGPDGYTF. The CDR3 DNA is TGTGCCAGTAGTTACCAGGGGCCTGATGGCTACACCTTC.

Only a few counts were recorded for this clone. This chain joins TRBV19 and TRBJ2-7; D remains unclear. The CDR3 spans 13 residues. CDR1 is LNHDA and CDR2 is SQIVND in the germline V gene (reference sequence). The germline V and J ends were trimmed by 3 bases and 0 bases, with 6 bases remaining between them. The CDR3 here is CASSISYSYEQYF. The CDR3 bases are TGTGCCAGTAGTATCTCGTACTCCTACGAGCAGTACTTC.

The chain is built from TRBV15 and TRBJ1-4; D gene ambiguous. The CDR3 is 14 residues long. Germline loops: CDR1 LNHNV, CDR2 YYDKDF (reference sequence). V was trimmed by 0 bases and J by 5 bases, leaving 7 bases between them. CDR3 DNA sequence: TGTGCCACCAGCAGAGATCCCGCCAATGAAAAACTGTTTTTT. It is translated as CATSRDPANEKLFF.

The chain carries TRBV18 and TRBJ1-1; D is unresolved. CDR3 length: 16 residues. Germline loops: CDR1 KGHSH, CDR2 LQKENI. V was pared by 0 bases and J by 4 bases, with 15 bases between. This CDR3 reads CASSPPSAFMGTEAFF. The DNA for the CDR3 is TGTGCCAGCTCACCACCGTCCGCCTTCATGGGCACTGAAGCTTTCTTT.

A note on this clone: The junction shows a germline mismatch at one end, possibly a read error. The J gene is TRBJ2-1, the V gene TRBV2; D remains unclear. Germline V gives CDR1 SNHLY, CDR2 FYNNEI. The CDR3 totals 13 residues. CDR3 region: CASSLSSYNERFF. In DNA, the CDR3 is TGTGCCAGCAGTCTTAGCTCCTACAATGAGCGGTTCTTC.